The rows below give T cell receptor beta chains drawn from one sample of a study of cytomegalovirus exposure and HLA in healthy donors. Using immunoSEQ multiplex PCR, the repertoire was profiled, and TCRdb retains in-frame clones only, with some absent. The table records about 200,000 clones, roughly 81% of them present only once. Sequenced sample: PBMCs. These receptors were obtained from a woman in her 30s in good health and CMV-seronegative. Both conserved end residues are part of each CDR3. Clone sizes are given selectively: once, few, many, or a class where the clone is expanded.

clone size	V gene	CDR3 length	J gene	CDR3 protein
NA	TRBV30	14	TRBJ1-2	CAWSVGQGGAGYTF
once	TRBV27	14	TRBJ1-4	CASSPGTGREKLFF
NA	TRBV10-2	12	TRBJ1-2	CASSAQNYGYTF
NA	TRBV11-2	16	TRBJ1-3	CASSLVGGSSGNTIYF
NA	TRBV19	14	TRBJ1-2	CASTPGRTKYGYTF
few	TRBV7-9	12	TRBJ2-1	CASSPLHNEQFF
NA	TRBV6-1	15	TRBJ1-1	CASRVDRTSNTEAFF
NA	TRBV7-2	16	TRBJ2-4	CASSFQGLRAKNIQYF
once	TRBV7-9	18	TRBJ2-7	CASSSGGGTGLHIYEQYF
NA	TRBV9	14	TRBJ2-5	CASSPDRYQETQYF
NA	TRBV10-2	13	TRBJ2-7	CASSTQGPYEQYF
few	TRBV4-1	13	TRBJ1-2	CASSQVGGYGYTF
NA	TRBV7-9	13	TRBJ1-5	CASSLWGEQPQHF
NA	TRBV9	13	TRBJ2-2	CASKRENTGELFF
NA	TRBV30	12	TRBJ1-1	CAWSGADREAFF
few	TRBV4-1	14	TRBJ2-7	CASSPLTGTVEQYF
once	TRBV4-2	13	TRBJ2-3	CASSPRGTDTQYF
NA	TRBV5-1	15	TRBJ2-1	CASSLTSGGAVEQFF
NA	TRBV27	15	TRBJ1-2	CASSLSTGQAVGYTF
NA	TRBV9	16	TRBJ2-1	CASSPRLAGEHNEQFF
NA	TRBV28	15	TRBJ1-5	CASSPLKGGNQPQHF
NA	TRBV29-1	15	TRBJ1-2	CSVVWRQGGVYGYTF
NA	TRBV4-1	17	TRBJ1-1	CASSQDPGNTGVTEAFF
once	TRBV30	13	TRBJ1-6	CAWSPDSNSPLHF
NA	TRBV9	18	TRBJ2-2	CASSAHRVGGFWTGELFF
NA	TRBV4-1	16	TRBJ2-7	CASSQVPGQGAYEQYF
NA	TRBV6-1	15	TRBJ2-1	CASSASSGRANEQFF
NA	TRBV6-1	13	TRBJ1-5	CASSEQGGQPQHF
NA	TRBV15	15	TRBJ1-2	CATQNAGALNYGYTF
few	TRBV4-1	12	TRBJ2-7	CASSQAGGGEYF
NA	TRBV5-1	13	TRBJ2-1	CASSYSTGGEQFF
NA	TRBV7-9	14	TRBJ1-1	CASSSRQGNAEAFF
NA	TRBV19	16	TRBJ2-3	CASTSGQRGIADTQYF
NA	TRBV7-9	10	TRBJ2-7	CASSVYEQYF
NA	TRBV18	14	TRBJ2-7	CASSPHYRVGEQYF
NA	TRBV9	14	TRBJ2-7	CASSVDGFTYEQYF
NA	TRBV2	17	TRBJ2-7	CASTPEGLAGGPEEQYF
NA	TRBV27	16	TRBJ2-7	CASSPLGLAGTYEQYF
few	TRBV20-1	11	TRBJ2-7	CSAVSSYEQYF
NA	TRBV4-1	17	TRBJ2-3	CASSQAQGAPSTDTQYF
NA	TRBV25-1	12	NA	CASTGNPLEQYF
once	TRBV9	13	TRBJ1-2	CASSPGQPYGYTF
NA	TRBV19	15	TRBJ1-1	CASRPYQGAGTEAFF
NA	TRBV29-1	13	TRBJ2-7	CSVWTSGGYEQYF
NA	TRBV29-1	14	TRBJ2-1	CSVTGQTSYNEQFF
NA	TRBV7-9	16	TRBJ1-2	CASSLLEGAVVYGYTF
NA	TRBV5-4	14	TRBJ2-7	CASSSGGLAGEQYF
NA	TRBV7-8	14	TRBJ2-7	CASSRTGRSYEQYF
NA	TRBV7-9	14	TRBJ2-2	CASLGQGATGELFF
once	TRBV7-3	14	TRBJ1-6	CASSSTGGRSPLHF
NA	TRBV5-6	16	TRBJ2-3	CASRDLRLAGTDTQYF
NA	TRBV27	15	TRBJ2-1	CASSYWDRGYNEQFF
NA	TRBV7-6	15	TRBJ2-7	CASSLVAGVDYEQYF
NA	TRBV5-6	16	TRBJ2-5	CASSSEGRVSQETQYF